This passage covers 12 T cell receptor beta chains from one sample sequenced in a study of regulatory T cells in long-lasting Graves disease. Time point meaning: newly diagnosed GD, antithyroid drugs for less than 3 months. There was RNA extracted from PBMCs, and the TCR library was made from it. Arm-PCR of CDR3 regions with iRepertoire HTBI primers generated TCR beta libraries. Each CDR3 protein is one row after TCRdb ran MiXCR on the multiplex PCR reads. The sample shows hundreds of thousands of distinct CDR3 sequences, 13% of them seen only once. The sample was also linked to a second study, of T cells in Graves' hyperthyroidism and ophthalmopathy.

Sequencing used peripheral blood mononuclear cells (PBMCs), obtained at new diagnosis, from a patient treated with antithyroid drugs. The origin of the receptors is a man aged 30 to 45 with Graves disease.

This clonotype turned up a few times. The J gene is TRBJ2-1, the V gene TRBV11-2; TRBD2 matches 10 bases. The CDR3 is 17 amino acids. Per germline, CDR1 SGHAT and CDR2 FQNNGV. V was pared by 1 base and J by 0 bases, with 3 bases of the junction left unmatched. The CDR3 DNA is TGTGCCAGCAGCTTAGGAACTAGCGGGAACTCCTACAATGAGCAGTTCTTC. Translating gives CASSLGTSGNSYNEQFF.

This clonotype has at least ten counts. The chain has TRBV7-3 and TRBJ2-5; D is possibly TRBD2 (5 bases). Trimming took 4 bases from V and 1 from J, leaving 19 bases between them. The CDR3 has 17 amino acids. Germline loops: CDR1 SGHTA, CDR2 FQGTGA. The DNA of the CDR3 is TGTGCCAGCAGCTCCCTCTCCCTCACTAGAGGCCAAGAGACCCAGTACTTC. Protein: CASSSLSLTRGQETQYF.

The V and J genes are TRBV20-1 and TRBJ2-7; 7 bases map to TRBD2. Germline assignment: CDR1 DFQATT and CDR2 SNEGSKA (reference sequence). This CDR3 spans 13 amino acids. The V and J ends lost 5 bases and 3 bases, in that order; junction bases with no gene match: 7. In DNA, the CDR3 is TGCAGTGCTGGCACGGGGGACTACTACGAGCAGTACTTC. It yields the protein CSAGTGDYYEQYF.

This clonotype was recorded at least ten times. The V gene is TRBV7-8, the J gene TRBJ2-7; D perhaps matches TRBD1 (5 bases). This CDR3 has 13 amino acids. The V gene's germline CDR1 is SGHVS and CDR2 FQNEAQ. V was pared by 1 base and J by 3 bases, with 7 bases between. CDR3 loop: CASSLEGHYEQYF. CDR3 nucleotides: TGTGCCAGCAGCTTAGAGGGGCACTACGAGCAGTACTTC.

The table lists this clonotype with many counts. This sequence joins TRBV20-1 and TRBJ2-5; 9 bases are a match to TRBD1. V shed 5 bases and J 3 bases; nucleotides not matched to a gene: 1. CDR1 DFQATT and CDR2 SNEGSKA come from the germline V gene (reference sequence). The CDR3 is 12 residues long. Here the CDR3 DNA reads TGCAGTGCTTGGGACAGGGAAGAGACCCAGTACTTC. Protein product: CSAWDREETQYF.

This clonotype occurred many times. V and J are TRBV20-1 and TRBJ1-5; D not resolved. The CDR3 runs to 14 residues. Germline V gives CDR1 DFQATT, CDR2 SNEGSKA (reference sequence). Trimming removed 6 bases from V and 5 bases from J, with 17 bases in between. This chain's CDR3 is CSAPMGAPDQPQHF. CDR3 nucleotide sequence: TGCAGTGCGCCTATGGGAGCGCCAGATCAGCCCCAGCATTTT.

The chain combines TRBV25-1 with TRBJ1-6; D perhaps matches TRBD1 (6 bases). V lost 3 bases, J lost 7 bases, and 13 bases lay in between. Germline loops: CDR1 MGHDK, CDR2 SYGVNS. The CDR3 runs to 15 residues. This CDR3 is CASSDGGGGNSPLHF. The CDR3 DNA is TGTGCCAGCAGTGATGGGGGCGGGGGGAATTCACCCCTCCACTTT. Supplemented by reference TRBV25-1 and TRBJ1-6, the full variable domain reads EADIYQTPRYLVIGTGKKITLECSQTMGHDKMYWYQQDPGMELHLIHYSYGVNSTEKGDLSSESTVSRIRTEHFPLTLESARPSHTSQYLCASSDGGGGNSPLHFGNGTRLTVT.

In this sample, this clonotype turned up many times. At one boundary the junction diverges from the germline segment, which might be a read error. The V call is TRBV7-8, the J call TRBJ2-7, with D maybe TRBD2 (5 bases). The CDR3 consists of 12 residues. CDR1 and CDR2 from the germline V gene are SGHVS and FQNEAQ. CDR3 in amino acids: CASSLATYEQYF. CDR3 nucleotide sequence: TGTGCCAGCAGCCTAGCTACATACGAGCAGTACTTC.

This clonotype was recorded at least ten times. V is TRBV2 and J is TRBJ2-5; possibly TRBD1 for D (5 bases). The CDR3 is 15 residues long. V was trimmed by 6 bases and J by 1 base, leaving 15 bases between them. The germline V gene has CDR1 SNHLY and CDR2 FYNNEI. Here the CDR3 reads CASRNFQGFQETQYF. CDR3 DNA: TGTGCCAGCAGAAATTTTCAGGGCTTCCAAGAGACCCAGTACTTC.

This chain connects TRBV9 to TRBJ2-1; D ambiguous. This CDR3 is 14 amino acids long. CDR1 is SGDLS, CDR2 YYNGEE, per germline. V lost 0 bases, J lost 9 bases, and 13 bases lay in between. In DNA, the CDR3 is TGTGCCAGCAGCGTAGCTGGCAGTACCGGTGAGCAGTTCTTC. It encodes CASSVAGSTGEQFF.

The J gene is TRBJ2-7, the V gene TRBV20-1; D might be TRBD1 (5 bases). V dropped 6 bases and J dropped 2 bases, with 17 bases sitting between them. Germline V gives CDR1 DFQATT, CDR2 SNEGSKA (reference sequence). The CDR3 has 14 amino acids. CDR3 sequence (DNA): TGCAGTGCCACGGCCCCAGGGCCGACCTACGAGCAGTACTTC. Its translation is CSATAPGPTYEQYF.

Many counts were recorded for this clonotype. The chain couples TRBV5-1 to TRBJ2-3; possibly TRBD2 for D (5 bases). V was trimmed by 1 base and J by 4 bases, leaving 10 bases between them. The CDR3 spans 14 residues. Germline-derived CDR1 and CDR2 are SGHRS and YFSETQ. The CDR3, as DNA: TGCGCCAGCAGCTTGACCCTAGCTCCAGATACGCAGTATTTT. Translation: CASSLTLAPDTQYF.